The entry below gives a single T cell receptor beta chain sequence along with its context. The CDR3 runs to 12 residues. Germline V CDR1 and CDR2: SQVTM, ANQGSEA. Trimming at V came to 7 bases and at J to 6 bases, leaving 6 bases not matched to a gene. Under the authors' procedure: Estimation of nucleated cell counts relied on the amplification of reference gene primers. The assay was immunoSEQ multiplex PCR, and TCRdb's table has in-frame clones only and misses some. V, J and clone size derive from that table, while D and trimming were established from the DNA sequence. Of some 230,000 clones in the sample, under 90% were seen once. This record comes from a study of blood T cell repertoires in COVID-19. The wider study: COVID-19 samples from acute and convalescent phases originated in the United States, Italy and Spain. PBMCs, B-cell-depleted T cells, or T cells were the source of the cDNA or gDNA that made up the material.

The material sequenced was peripheral blood. This chain joins TRBV29-1 and TRBJ2-3, with TRBD2 identical over 8 bases. This TCR was recovered from a woman aged 55-70 years who had recovered from COVID-19. DNA for the CDR3: TGCAGCGCTTCGACTAGCGCGGATACGCAGTATTTT. Protein product: CSASTSADTQYF.